The 27 T cell receptor beta chains below were found in one sample sequenced in a study of blood T cell repertoires in COVID-19. Using immunoSEQ multiplex PCR, the repertoire was profiled, and TCRdb retains in-frame clones only, with some absent. The data show roughly 73,000 clones, more than 75% seen once. Sequencing was done on a sample of peripheral blood. The source of these receptors is a human donor in a cohort sampled during active COVID-19.

This chain links TRBV6-5 with TRBJ2-3; no definite D call. This CDR3 region has 14 residues. CDR1 MNHEY and CDR2 SVGAGI come from the germline V gene. V lost 7 bases and J lost 1, with 12 bases in between. The CDR3 nucleotides are TGTGCCAGCACACCTCCTATGGGCACAGATACGCAGTATTTT. This encodes CASTPPMGTDTQYF.

The V call is TRBV6-5, the J call TRBJ2-1; 7 positions agree with TRBD2. The junction had 3 bases not matched to a gene; V was cut back by 0 bases and J by 4 bases. This CDR3 has 15 residues. The V gene's germline CDR1 is MNHEY and CDR2 SVGAGI. CDR3: CASSYSRREYNEQFF. The CDR3 DNA follows: TGTGCCAGCAGTTACTCGAGGCGGGAGTACAATGAGCAGTTCTTC.

This sequence joins TRBV3-1 (or the pseudogene TRBV3-2) and TRBJ2-6, with a tentative D call TRBD1 (5 bases). The germline CDR1 and CDR2 sequences are LGHDT and YNNKEL (reference sequence). This CDR3 contains 15 residues. Trimming took off 2 bases at V and 0 bases at J, with 5 bases between the two ends. The CDR3 DNA is TGTGCCAGCAGCCAAACAGGCTCTGGGGCCAACGTCCTGACTTTC. Translated, it gives CASSQTGSGANVLTF.

The chain is built from TRBV20-1 and TRBJ2-5; 10 nucleotides match TRBD2. The CDR3 covers 14 residues. The junction had 2 bases not matched to a gene; V was cut back by 3 bases and J by 1 base. Germline loops: CDR1 DFQATT, CDR2 SNEGSKA (reference sequence). CDR3 bases: TGCAGTGCTAGTAGGACTAGCGGCCAAGAGACCCAGTACTTC. Amino acids: CSASRTSGQETQYF.

This chain joins TRBV5-4 and TRBJ2-3, with a weak D call TRBD1 (6 bases). Deletions cut 0 bases from V and 0 bases from J, with 8 bases between. CDR1 and CDR2 from the germline V gene are SGHNT and YYREEE (reference sequence). The CDR3 runs to 15 residues. CDR3 residues: CASSLEGVSTDTQYF. CDR3 nucleotides: TGTGCCAGCAGCTTGGAGGGGGTTAGCACAGATACGCAGTATTTT. Looking up the rest from reference TRBV5-4 and TRBJ2-3 gives the full variable domain: ETGVTQSPTHLIKTRGQQVTLRCSSQSGHNTVSWYQQALGQGPQFIFQYYREEENGRGNFPPRFSGLQFPNYSSELNVNALELDDSALYLCASSLEGVSTDTQYFGPGTRLTVL.

This clone was recorded only once. In nucleotides, the CDR3 is TGTGCCAGCAGTGATGCCACGCGCTCTGGGGCCAACGTCCTGACTTTC. Amino acid sequence: CASSDATRSGANVLTF. This sequence joins TRBV6-1 and TRBJ2-6; D gene unclear. Germline V lookup: CDR1 MNHNS, CDR2 SASEGT. The CDR3 length is 16 residues. V gave up 3 bases and J gave up 0 bases, with 9 bases separating them.

This sequence joins TRBV25-1 and TRBJ2-1; 13 nucleotides line up with TRBD2. Per the germline V gene, CDR1 is MGHDK and CDR2 is SYGVNS. The J segment lost 8 bases and the V segment lost 6 bases, leaving 10 bases of the junction unmatched. This CDR3 comprises 16 residues. The DNA of the CDR3 is TGTGCCAGCAGCGCACTACTAGCGGGAGGGCCCGATGAGCAGTTCTTC. It codes for CASSALLAGGPDEQFF.

The chain combines TRBV3-1 (or the pseudogene TRBV3-2) with TRBJ2-5; 7 nucleotides match TRBD2. The junction had 10 bases not matched to a gene; V was cut back by 3 bases and J by 0 bases. The germline CDR1 and CDR2 sequences are LGHDT and YNNKEL (reference sequence). The CDR3 is made up of 17 amino acids. In nucleotides, the CDR3 is TGTGCCAGCAGCCAGGCGCCGGGGACTACGTACCAAGAGACCCAGTACTTC. This encodes CASSQAPGTTYQETQYF.

The CDR3 nucleotides read TGTGCCAGCAGCCAAGATCGCCGGGCTGGGGCCAACGTCCTGACTTTC. Translating gives CASSQDRRAGANVLTF. V usage is TRBV4-2 and J usage is TRBJ2-6; D unclear. V was pared by 0 bases and J by 2 bases, with 8 bases between. CDR3 length: 16 amino acids. Germline V CDR1 and CDR2: LGHNA, YNFKEQ.

This clone was seen only once. This rearrangement joins TRBV7-2 to TRBJ1-2, with D possibly matching TRBD1 (5 bases). The CDR3 has 15 amino acids. Trimming took 5 bases from V and 7 from J, leaving 20 bases between them. CDR1 is SGHTA and CDR2 is FQGNSA in the germline V gene. DNA of the CDR3: TGTGCCAGCAGCCCCCGGGAGGGGAAGACCGGTGGCTACACCTTC. Protein: CASSPREGKTGGYTF.

The chain links TRBV4-1 to TRBJ1-1; maybe TRBD1 (6 bases). The CDR3 sequence is 15 residues long. In germline, CDR1 is MGHRA, CDR2 YSYEKL. The V end lost 0 bases, the J end lost 5 bases, and 13 bases lay between the germline ends. The CDR3 DNA follows: TGCGCCAGCAGCCAAGAAGGGGGAAGGCAGACTGAAGCTTTCTTT. Translation: CASSQEGGRQTEAFF.

The genes are TRBV6-4 and TRBJ2-1; 9 nucleotides line up with TRBD2. This CDR3 comprises 15 residues. The germline V gene encodes CDR1 MRHNA and CDR2 SNTAGT. The J segment lost 5 bases and the V segment lost 4 bases, leaving 6 bases of the junction unmatched. CDR3 in amino acids: CASSVLAGTNNEQFF. CDR3 in DNA: TGTGCCAGCAGTGTGCTAGCGGGAACGAACAATGAGCAGTTCTTC.

This chain uses TRBV10-1 with TRBJ1-1; D not resolved. V was clipped by 0 bases and J by 3 bases, with 14 bases between them. CDR1 is WNHNN and CDR2 is SYGVQD in the germline V gene (reference sequence). This CDR3 region has 16 residues. CDR3 amino acids: CASSESGSLEDTEAFF. As DNA, the CDR3 is TGCGCCAGCAGTGAGTCAGGGAGCCTGGAGGACACTGAAGCTTTCTTT.

The rearrangement links TRBV6-5 to TRBJ2-6; the match to TRBD1 covers 8 bases. In germline, CDR1 is MNHEY, CDR2 SVGAGI. With V trimmed by 5 bases and J by 6 bases, 3 bases remained unmatched. The CDR3 is made up of 14 amino acids. The CDR3: CASSKDREANVLTF. The CDR3, as DNA: TGTGCCAGCAGTAAGGACAGGGAGGCCAACGTCCTGACTTTC.

This clone was detected only a few times. The chain employs TRBV11-3 and TRBJ2-1, with 9 positions matching TRBD1. With V trimmed by 4 bases and J by 10 bases, 8 bases remained unmatched. The CDR3 loop spans 14 amino acids. The germline V gene has CDR1 SGHNT and CDR2 YENEEA. The CDR3 coding sequence is TGTGCCAGCAGCTCACCGGGACAGGGCTGGGAGCAGTTCTTC. The encoded protein is CASSSPGQGWEQFF.

The chain joins TRBV27 to TRBJ1-4, with 8 positions matching TRBD1. Germline CDR1 is MNHEY and CDR2 is SMNVEV (reference sequence). After removal of 5 bases from V and 7 bases from J, the junction contained 12 bases not matched to a gene. The CDR3 has 16 residues. The CDR3 spells CASSRDPGGLGEKLFF. The CDR3, as DNA: TGTGCCAGCAGTCGAGACCCAGGGGGCTTGGGTGAAAAACTGTTTTTT.

V and J are TRBV19 and TRBJ2-7; 8 bases are a match to TRBD1. This CDR3 is 17 amino acids long. CDR1 and CDR2 from the germline V gene are LNHDA and SQIVND (reference sequence). Losses at the gene ends were 3 bases for V and 4 bases for J; bases not matched to a gene: 14. This chain's CDR3 is CASSISSRTGYSYEQYF. For the CDR3, the DNA is TGTGCCAGTAGTATTTCCTCAAGGACAGGGTATTCATACGAGCAGTACTTC.

The chain links TRBV5-6 to TRBJ2-7; maybe TRBD1 (6 bases). The CDR3 totals 14 residues. V was pared by 2 bases and J by 4 bases, with 13 bases between. Germline V gene data show CDR1 as SGHDT and CDR2 as YYEEEE. CDR3 loop: CASSLGGKVYEQYF. CDR3 nucleotide sequence: TGTGCCAGCAGCTTAGGGGGAAAGGTTTACGAGCAGTACTTC.

The chain recombines TRBV29-1 with TRBJ2-3, with 7 bases fitting TRBD2. CDR1 is SQVTM and CDR2 is ANQGSEA in the germline V gene. The J segment lost 1 base and the V segment lost 3 bases, leaving 7 bases of the junction unmatched. The CDR3 runs 15 residues. The DNA for the CDR3 is TGCAGCGTTGAGGTCTCCCGGGGGGGCACAGATACGCAGTATTTT. Residues: CSVEVSRGGTDTQYF.

The CDR3 here is CASSLGTGGFTDTQYF. The CDR3 coding sequence is TGCGCCAGCAGCCTGGGGACAGGGGGCTTCACAGATACGCAGTATTTT. The chain recombines TRBV5-1 with TRBJ2-3, with 12 bases that match TRBD1. V shed 4 bases and J 2 bases; nucleotides not matched to a gene: 5. Germline-derived CDR1 and CDR2 are SGHRS and YFSETQ. CDR3 length equals 16 residues.

The chain has TRBV2 and TRBJ1-4; weak D call: TRBD1 (5 bases). Germline V gene sequence: CDR1 SNHLY, CDR2 FYNNEI. Trimming took off 6 bases at V and 1 base at J, with 15 bases between the two ends. The CDR3 has 16 residues. The chain's CDR3 is CASRTRGGGTNEKLFF. The CDR3 coding sequence is TGTGCCAGCAGAACCCGCGGGGGAGGAACTAATGAAAAACTGTTTTTT.

This chain uses TRBV6-6 with TRBJ1-5; no definite D call. V was clipped by 5 bases and J by 0 bases, with 20 bases between them. The germline CDR1 and CDR2 sequences are MNHNY and SVGAGI (reference sequence). CDR3 size: 18 residues. The CDR3 reads CASSPTGLSGSSNQPQHF. The CDR3 DNA sequence: TGTGCCAGCAGTCCCACCGGCCTCAGCGGGTCTAGCAATCAGCCCCAGCATTTT.

The V and J genes are TRBV5-4 and TRBJ1-2; 7 bases agree with TRBD1. The germline CDR1 and CDR2 sequences are SGHNT and YYREEE (reference sequence). The CDR3 spans 13 residues. The J segment lost 6 bases and the V segment lost 3 bases, leaving 5 bases of the junction unmatched. This chain's CDR3 is CASSSEQGNGYTF. CDR3 sequence (DNA): TGTGCCAGCAGCTCCGAACAGGGGAATGGCTACACCTTC.

The genes are TRBV5-1 and TRBJ2-2, with D possibly matching TRBD2 (6 bases). The CDR3 extends over 16 amino acids. V was trimmed by 0 bases and J by 4 bases, leaving 13 bases between them. Germline CDR1 is SGHRS and CDR2 is YFSETQ. The CDR3 nucleotides are TGCGCCAGCAGCTTGGCCCCCCTAGCGCCCACCGGGGAGCTGTTTTTT. It specifies CASSLAPLAPTGELFF.

The CDR3 loop is CASSLDNRLHYEQYF. The CDR3 DNA follows: TGTGCCAGCAGCTTAGATAACAGACTACACTACGAGCAGTACTTC. This rearrangement joins TRBV11-2 to TRBJ2-7, with D possibly TRBD2 on 5 matching bases. CDR1 and CDR2 from the germline V gene are SGHAT and FQNNGV. The CDR3 is made up of 15 amino acids. Trimming took 0 bases from V and 3 from J, leaving 12 bases between them. Variable domain in full (rest from reference TRBV11-2 and TRBJ2-7): EAGVAQSPRYKIIEKRQSVAFWCNPISGHATLYWYQQILGQGPKLLIQFQNNGVVDDSQLPKDRFSAERLKGVDSTLKIQPAKLEDSAVYLCASSLDNRLHYEQYFGPGTRLTVT.

V gene TRBV11-2 combines with J gene TRBJ2-7, with D possibly matching TRBD2 (5 bases). The germline V gene encodes CDR1 SGHAT and CDR2 FQNNGV. The CDR3 covers 12 residues. Trimming took off 3 bases at V and 3 bases at J, with 6 bases between the two ends. CDR3 in amino acids: CASSFEGYEQYF. In DNA form, the CDR3 reads TGTGCCAGCAGCTTCGAGGGCTACGAGCAGTACTTC.

The CDR3 DNA follows: TGTGCCAGTAGTATCTCTAGCGGCCATGAAACCCAGTACTTC. This encodes CASSISSGHETQYF. The chain joins TRBV19 to TRBJ2-5, with 7 bases lining up with TRBD2. Germline V gene sequence: CDR1 LNHDA, CDR2 SQIVND (reference sequence). V lost 3 bases, J lost 8 bases, and 9 bases stayed unmatched. The CDR3 is 14 residues long.